The clone carrying this T cell receptor beta chain was observed a handful of times. This specimen belongs to a study of patients and donors after allogeneic stem cell transplantation. TCRdb called the RT-PCR reads again in MiXCR, with one record for every CDR3 protein. The table shows roughly 960,000 distinct CDR3 sequences, with about 20% occurring only once. The sample taken for sequencing was blood, either unsorted or a sorted T cell fraction (not recorded which). This TCR was sampled from a human donor who was either an allogeneic HSCT recipient or a stem cell or donor lymphocyte infusion donor (not recorded which). It is not recorded whose cells these are; they may come from a transplant donor.

This CDR3 is CASSLDGGRTDTQYF. In DNA form, the CDR3 reads TGTGCCAGCAGCTTAGACGGGGGTCGGACAGATACGCAGTATTTT. The rearrangement links TRBV11-3 to TRBJ2-3, with D maybe TRBD2 (6 bases). CDR1 SGHNT and CDR2 YENEEA come from the germline V gene. Trimming shortened V by 0 bases and J by 3 bases, and 10 bases separated the two germline ends. The CDR3 is made up of 15 amino acids.